Given below is one T cell receptor beta chain in context. A mixed TRB-A/B primer pool amplified rearranged TRB by multiplex touch-down PCR. TCRdb called the multiplex PCR reads again in MiXCR, with one record for every CDR3 protein. Of about 5,000 distinct CDR3 sequences in the sample, approximately 31% were seen once. The CDR3 totals 16 residues. V lost 5 bases, J lost 1 base, and 14 bases lay in between. Germline V gene sequence: CDR1 SEHNR, CDR2 FQNEAQ (reference sequence). The sample originates from a study of T cell repertoires in aging, cancer and after chemotherapy. As for the study in general: Six age groups, ranging from 30 or younger to 70 or older, included the donors.

The template was genomic DNA from peripheral blood, not RNA. The sample comprised blood. This TCR was sampled from a human donor with a blood cancer. The donor label of this sample is uncertain. The chain links TRBV7-9 to TRBJ1-4; D may be TRBD1 (5 bases). CDR3 amino acids: CASSLNSGGTNEKLFF. CDR3 nucleotides: TGTGCCAGCAGCCTTAACTCCGGGGGAACTAATGAAAAACTGTTTTTT. Combining the CDR3 with reference TRBV7-9 and TRBJ1-4 gives the whole variable domain DTGVSQNPRHKITKRGQNVTFRCDPISEHNRLYWYRQTLGQGPEFLTYFQNEAQLEKSRLLSDRFSAERPKGSFSTLEIQRTEQGDSAMYLCASSLNSGGTNEKLFFGSGTQLSVL.